This T cell receptor beta chain was sequenced in a study of early T cells in non-severe SARS-CoV-2 infection. The TCR library protocol was used to attach unique molecular identifiers. These identifiers were attached to individual cDNA molecules. TCRdb re-analysed the 5' RACE reads in MiXCR, keeping a single row per CDR3 protein. The profile shows fewer than 75,000 distinct CDR3 sequences, 20% to 25% of them singletons. This TCR was sampled from an adult who was a healthcare worker with PCR-confirmed SARS-CoV-2 infection or an uninfected control (not recorded which). Specimen: whole blood, collected at baseline.

The CDR3 loop reads CASRGTPEGYTF. The DNA for the CDR3 is TGTGCCAGCAGAGGGACACCCGAAGGCTACACCTTC. V and J are TRBV2 and TRBJ1-2; perhaps TRBD1 as D (6 bases). V lost 6 bases, J lost 8 bases, and 13 bases lay in between. The CDR3 is 12 amino acids. Germline V gives CDR1 SNHLY, CDR2 FYNNEI.